This T cell receptor beta chain was retrieved from a study of blood T cells in healthy people across ages (dated by TCRdb to 2013 to 2016). As for the study more broadly: In model experiments, template switching captured about one uniquely barcoded TCR beta cDNA molecule for every two T cells. The study measured age-related changes in TCR beta repertoire diversity using deep sequencing normalized with unique cDNA molecular identifiers. The donors were divided into four age groups: young (average 16 years), middle-aged (approximately 39), aged (approximately 62) and long-lived (82). Two additional independent replicas of 1 million unique cDNA reads from the same blood draw were analyzed for two donors (one aged 18 to 29 and one aged 80 or older).

The study at large found these results: Observed TCR beta diversity correlated strongly with the percentage of naive T cells measured by flow cytometry. Total diversity estimates from one million sequenced T cells were considered lower bounds and underestimates. Compared with the aged group, the long-lived group had more naive CD4+ T cells, fewer expanded clones and increased TCR diversity, suggesting age selection. Conclusive comparison of naive and antigen-experienced compartments was prevented by the profiling of bulk unsorted PBMCs. Because donor CMV infection status was unknown, age-related changes in expanded clonotypes were potentially confounded. Observed TCR beta diversity per million T cells fell roughly linearly with age, and a significant reduction was already apparent by age about 36.

To prepare the library, 5' RACE was applied. Sequencing was performed on an Illumina HiSeq 2500. A second PCR of roughly 7 to 12 cycles was run with a J-beta primer mix and a sample-barcoded 5' primer. Each TCR beta cDNA molecule received a unique molecular identifier from a template-switch 5' adaptor carrying 12 random nucleotides. At least 2.5 million CDR3-containing paired-end reads were obtained from each sample. All of the RNA was converted into first-strand cDNA using the Mint cDNA synthesis kit, with a TRBC-specific oligonucleotide serving as the primer. Following uracil-DNA glycosylase treatment, all cDNA underwent a first 18-cycle PCR with the universal primers M1SS and BC2_uni_R. In the source study's methods: For normalization, 1 million high-quality reads were randomly selected from each sample, with every read carrying a distinct molecular identifier. Reads with shared molecular identifiers were discarded instead of being binned into consensus sequences. CDR3 identification, clonotype clustering and error correction used MiTCR with a Q25 quality threshold and the strictest error-elimination algorithm. A nonparametric unseen species model with Euler transformation was used to estimate a lower bound on total TCR beta diversity. TCRdb reworked the public reads: Q25 trimming with fastp, MiXCR clone assembly, productive beta chains retained. Each CDR3 protein gets just one entry, which takes the most common genes and DNA from the rows behind it. The V and J calls reflect TCRdb's pipeline rather than the authors' work. This sample has around 700,000 distinct CDR3 sequences in its table, and just under 25% of those were observed once. Of the sample, around 9.2% is held by the ten largest clones.

Details on this clonotype: What antigen it recognizes has not been identified. No qualities accompany the bases; no much larger clone lies one base away.

The donors were around 39 Caucasian individuals from Russia, aged roughly 6 to 100 years, who were systemically healthy. Around 10 milliliters of peripheral blood were drawn from each donor into EDTA-treated Vacutainer tubes. PBMCs were isolated by Ficoll-Paque density-gradient centrifugation, with at least 6 million obtained per sample. Trizol reagent was used to extract total RNA from PBMCs, with at least 6 micrograms per sample. For every donor, an aliquot of PBMCs went through flow cytometry to measure the percentages of naive CD45RAhigh/CD27high T cells. The sample was also reused in another study, on T cells of mothers and their children. The other study reports the following: The donors were nine systemically healthy Caucasian individuals, made up of three mothers and their six children. cDNA synthesis consumed the entire amount of extracted RNA, loaded at around 1.5 ug RNA in each 15 ul reaction. In the second PCR, sample barcodes and 2-4 random nucleotides were introduced via the M1S primer. More than 9 million TCR beta CDR3 reads were obtained from each mother, and roughly 3 million reads were obtained from each child. Thymic selection similarly shapes TCR recombination output in related and unrelated pairs, with minor effect from inherited differences. Normalized repertoire overlap was always slightly but never significantly higher in related than unrelated mother-child pairs. With a sensitivity of about 100 clones per million clonotypes, no persistent microchimeric T cell clones were detected. Deep NGS was used in the study to compare the TCR beta repertoires of mothers and children and to look for features that separate related mother-child pairs from unrelated individuals. Mothers averaged roughly 40 +/- 4 years of age and children averaged around 10 +/- 4 years. After adapter ligation with NEBNext reagents, the libraries were sequenced on Illumina HiSeq 2000 with 100+100 nt paired-end reads. To prevent cross-contamination, the mother and child libraries were prepared one month apart and sequenced in separate runs. For each donor, between about 450,000 and 2,300,000 distinct TCR beta clonotypes were identified. Naive TCR beta clonotypes were estimated from low-frequency clonotypes matched to each donor's FACS-determined naive share, without sorting.

The sample was blood. This clonotype was sampled from a boy aged 5-17 years in good health.

The CDR3 loop reads CASSFFRGQETQYF. The DNA is as follows: TGCGCCAGCAGCTTCTTTCGGGGCCAAGAGACCCAGTACTTC. This chain joins TRBV5-1 to TRBJ2-5; the D segment could be TRBD2, given 5 matching bases. Based on the germline V gene, the CDR1 and CDR2 sequences are SGHRS and YFSETQ. Its CDR3 holds 14 amino acids, cysteine through phenylalanine. The only DNA kept is the CDR3, 42 bases in frame from the first base. V lost 2 bases and J lost 1 base; the stretch between them is 9 bases long.